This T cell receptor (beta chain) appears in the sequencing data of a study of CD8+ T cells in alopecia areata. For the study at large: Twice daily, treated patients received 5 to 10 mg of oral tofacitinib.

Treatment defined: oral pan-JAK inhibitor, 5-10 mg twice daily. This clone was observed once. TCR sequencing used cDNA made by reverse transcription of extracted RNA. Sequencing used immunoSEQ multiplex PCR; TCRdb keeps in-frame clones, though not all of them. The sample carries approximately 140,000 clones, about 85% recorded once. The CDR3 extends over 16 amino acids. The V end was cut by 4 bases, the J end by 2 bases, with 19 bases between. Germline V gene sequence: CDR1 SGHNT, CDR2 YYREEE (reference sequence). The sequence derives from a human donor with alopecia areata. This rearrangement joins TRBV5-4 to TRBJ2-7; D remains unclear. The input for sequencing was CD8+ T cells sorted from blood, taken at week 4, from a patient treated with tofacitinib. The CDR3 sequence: CASSPPVGRVPYEQYF. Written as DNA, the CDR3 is TGTGCCAGCAGCCCCCCGGTTGGACGGGTCCCCTACGAGCAGTACTTC.